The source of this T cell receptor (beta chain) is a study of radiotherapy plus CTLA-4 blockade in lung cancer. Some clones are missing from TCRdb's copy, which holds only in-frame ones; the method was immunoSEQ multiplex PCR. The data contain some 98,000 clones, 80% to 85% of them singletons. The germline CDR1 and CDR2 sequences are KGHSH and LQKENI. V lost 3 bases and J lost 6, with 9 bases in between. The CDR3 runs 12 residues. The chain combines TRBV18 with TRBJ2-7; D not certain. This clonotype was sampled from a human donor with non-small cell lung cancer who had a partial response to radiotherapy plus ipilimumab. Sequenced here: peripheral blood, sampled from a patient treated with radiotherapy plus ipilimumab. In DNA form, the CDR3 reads TGTGCCAGCTCACCGCGCGGCCCCGAGCAGTACTTC. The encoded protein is CASSPRGPEQYF.